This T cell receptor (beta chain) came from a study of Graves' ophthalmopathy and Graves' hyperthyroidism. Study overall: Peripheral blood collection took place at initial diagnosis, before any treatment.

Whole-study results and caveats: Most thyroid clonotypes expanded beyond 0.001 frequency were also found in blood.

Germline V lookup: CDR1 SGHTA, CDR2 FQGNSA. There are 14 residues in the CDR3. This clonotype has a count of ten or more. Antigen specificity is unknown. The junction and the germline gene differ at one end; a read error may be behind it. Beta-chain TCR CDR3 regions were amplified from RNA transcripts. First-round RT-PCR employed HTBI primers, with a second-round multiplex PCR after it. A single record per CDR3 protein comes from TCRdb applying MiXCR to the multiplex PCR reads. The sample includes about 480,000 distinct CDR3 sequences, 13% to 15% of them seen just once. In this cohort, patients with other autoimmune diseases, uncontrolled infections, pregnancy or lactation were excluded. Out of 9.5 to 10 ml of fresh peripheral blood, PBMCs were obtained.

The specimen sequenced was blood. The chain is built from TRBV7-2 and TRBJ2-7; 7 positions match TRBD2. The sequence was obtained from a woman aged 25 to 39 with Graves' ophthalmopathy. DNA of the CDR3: TGTGCCAGCAGTTTAGGCGGGGGCTCCTACGAGCAGTACTTC. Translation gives CASSLGGGSYEQYF.